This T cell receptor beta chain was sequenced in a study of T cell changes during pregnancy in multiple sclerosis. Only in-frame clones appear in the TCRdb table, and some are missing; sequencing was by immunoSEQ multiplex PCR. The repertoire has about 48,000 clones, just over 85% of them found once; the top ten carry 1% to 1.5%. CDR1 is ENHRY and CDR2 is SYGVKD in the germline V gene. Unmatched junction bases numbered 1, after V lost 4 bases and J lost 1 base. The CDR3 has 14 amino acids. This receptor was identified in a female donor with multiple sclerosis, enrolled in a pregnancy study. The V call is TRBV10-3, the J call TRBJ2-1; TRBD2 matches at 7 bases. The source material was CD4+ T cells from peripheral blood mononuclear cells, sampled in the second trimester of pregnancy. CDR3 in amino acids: CAISVGGSYNEQFF. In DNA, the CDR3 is TGTGCCATCAGTGTCGGGGGGTCCTACAATGAGCAGTTCTTC.